A single sample is the source of the 17 T cell receptor beta chains below, sequenced in a study. TCRdb re-called the 5' RACE reads through MiXCR, storing one row per CDR3 protein. The repertoire has about 40,000 distinct CDR3 sequences, approximately 20% of them found once; the top ten carry approximately 3%. Sequenced input: naive CD4+ T cells sorted from a lymph node. As for subset: naive CD4+ T cells, CD4+CD45RA+CD25-. The receptors come from a female donor with breast cancer.

Of note for this clonotype: The junction and the germline gene differ at one end; a read error may be behind it. The genes are TRBV5-6 and TRBJ2-5, with 8 nucleotides matching TRBD2. CDR3 length equals 15 residues. Germline CDR1 SGHDT, CDR2 YYEEEE. The CDR3 DNA sequence: TGTTCCAGCAGCTTGGTTGCGGGAGGACGCGAGACCCAGTACTTC. This encodes CSSSLVAGGRETQYF.

This clonotype was detected many times. The rearrangement uses TRBV12-3 or TRBV12-4 and TRBJ2-2, with 8 bases fitting TRBD2. V shed 3 bases and J 1 base; nucleotides not matched to a gene: 16. The CDR3 runs to 20 residues. CDR3 protein: CASSFRFWRSGRKNTGELFF. As DNA, the CDR3 is TGTGCCAGCAGTTTCCGATTCTGGAGAAGCGGGAGAAAGAACACCGGGGAGCTGTTTTTT.

About this clonotype itself: One junction end disagrees with the germline gene, perhaps due to a read error. The V call is TRBV7-2, the J call TRBJ1-2, with D tentatively TRBD1 (5 bases). CDR1 SGHTA and CDR2 FQGNSA come from the germline V gene. CDR3 length: 13 amino acids. The CDR3, as DNA: TGTGCCAGCAGATTAGGGACGCTTGGCGGCTACACCTTC. Its translation is CASRLGTLGGYTF.

This clonotype was picked up many times. This chain connects TRBV5-1 to TRBJ1-6; D call uncertain. Trimming took 4 bases from V and 4 from J, leaving 12 bases between them. The CDR3 loop spans 15 amino acids. The V gene's germline CDR1 is SGHRS and CDR2 YFSETQ. As DNA, the CDR3 is TGCGCCAGCAGCCCAGATGGACCGTATAATTCACCCCTCCACTTT. This sequence encodes CASSPDGPYNSPLHF.

This clonotype occurred many times. The chain links TRBV6-5 to TRBJ1-1, with a weak D call TRBD1 (6 bases). The length of the CDR3 is 15 residues. Between the trimmed V and J ends, which lost 8 bases and 0 bases, there was a span of 16 bases. Germline V gives CDR1 MNHEY, CDR2 SVGAGI. The chain's CDR3 is CASRTRGSMNTEAFF. CDR3 bases: TGTGCCAGCCGTACCAGGGGAAGCATGAACACTGAAGCTTTCTTT.

This clonotype showed up just a few times. The rearrangement links TRBV12-3 or TRBV12-4 to TRBJ1-6; possible D gene TRBD1, 6 bases. Trimming took off 7 bases at V and 4 bases at J, with 11 bases between the two ends. This CDR3 spans 14 amino acids. CDR3 in amino acids: CASTKTGYNSPLHF. The DNA for the CDR3 is TGTGCCAGCACCAAAACAGGGTATAATTCACCCCTCCACTTT.

This chain uses TRBV5-1 with TRBJ2-1; 7 bases align to TRBD2. The CDR3 contains 19 residues. V shed 4 bases and J 2 bases; nucleotides not matched to a gene: 18. Germline loops: CDR1 SGHRS, CDR2 YFSETQ. CDR3 amino acids: CASSQSLGGDPQPYNEQFF. The DNA of the CDR3 is TGCGCCAGCAGCCAGAGCCTTGGGGGGGACCCTCAACCCTACAATGAGCAGTTCTTC.

This clonotype appeared a few times. V is TRBV7-2 and J is TRBJ2-1, with TRBD2 matching over 11 bases. V shed 2 bases and J 8 bases; nucleotides not matched to a gene: 2. Germline loops: CDR1 SGHTA, CDR2 FQGNSA. The CDR3 is 14 amino acids. Here the CDR3 DNA reads TGTGCCAGCAGCTTACTAGCGGGGGGCCATGAGCAGTTCTTC. This gives the protein CASSLLAGGHEQFF.

This clonotype has ten or more counts. The rearrangement uses TRBV6-5 and TRBJ1-5, with 11 bases identical to TRBD1. Trimming removed 6 bases from V and 7 bases from J; junction bases left unmatched: 11. The CDR3 is made up of 16 amino acids. Germline V gene lookup returns CDR1 MNHEY and CDR2 SVGAGI. The CDR3 spells CASSPGQGARGQPQHF. DNA of the CDR3: TGTGCCAGCAGCCCTGGACAGGGGGCCAGAGGACAGCCCCAGCATTTT.

This clonotype has at least ten counts. This rearrangement joins TRBV5-1 to TRBJ2-1, with D perhaps TRBD2 (5 bases). Germline V gene sequence: CDR1 SGHRS, CDR2 YFSETQ. Trimming took 1 base from V and 2 from J, leaving 10 bases between them. This CDR3 is built from 15 residues. The CDR3 DNA is TGCGCCAGCAGCTTGCGGGATTACACCTACAATGAGCAGTTCTTC. Protein sequence: CASSLRDYTYNEQFF.

In this sample, this clonotype turned up once. V usage is TRBV30 and J usage is TRBJ1-1, with D unresolved. The CDR3 loop spans 11 amino acids. Germline V gives CDR1 GTSNPN, CDR2 SVGIG (reference sequence). The V gene lost 0 bases and the J gene lost 3 bases, with 2 bases spanning the gap. In DNA, the CDR3 is TGTGCCTGGAGTGTTGACACTGAAGCTTTCTTT. It translates to CAWSVDTEAFF.

This clonotype was counted ten times or more. The chain joins TRBV24-1 to TRBJ1-2, with unresolved D. The CDR3 totals 14 residues. The V gene's germline CDR1 is KGHDR and CDR2 SFDVKD. Trimming removed 4 bases at V and 7 bases at J, with 15 bases between. The CDR3 coding sequence is TGTGCCACCAGTGAACCAACGAGGTTCGGTGGCTACACCTTC. The encoded protein is CATSEPTRFGGYTF.

This clonotype was found once. A clone one base away is much larger, so this may be a read error. The chain's CDR3 is CTSSRDQPDYGYTF. As DNA, the CDR3 is TGTACCAGCAGTAGGGACCAACCAGACTATGGCTACACCTTC. The chain has TRBV6-1 and TRBJ1-2; possible D gene TRBD1, 5 bases. CDR3 length equals 14 residues. The germline CDR1 and CDR2 sequences are MNHNS and SASEGT.

Only a few counts were recorded for this clonotype. The chain links TRBV20-1 to TRBJ1-1, with TRBD1 matching 8 bases. The junction had 3 bases not matched to a gene; V was cut back by 0 bases and J by 3 bases. Per the germline V gene, CDR1 is DFQATT and CDR2 is SNEGSKA (reference sequence). The CDR3 consists of 14 residues. DNA for the CDR3: TGCAGTGCTAGAGAATCAGGGGGCTACACTGAAGCTTTCTTT. Encoded protein: CSARESGGYTEAFF.

This clonotype was observed at least ten times. J is TRBJ2-1 and V is TRBV20-1, with TRBD2 identical over 10 bases. Germline V gene sequence: CDR1 DFQATT, CDR2 SNEGSKA (reference sequence). There are 15 residues in the CDR3. The V and J ends lost 6 bases and 0 bases, in that order; junction bases with no gene match: 5. CDR3 residues: CSAIAGGSSYNEQFF. The CDR3 nucleotides read TGCAGTGCCATAGCGGGAGGCAGCTCCTACAATGAGCAGTTCTTC.

This clonotype has more than one count but fewer than ten. The V gene is TRBV7-2, the J gene TRBJ1-4, with a weak D call TRBD1 (5 bases). Germline V CDR1 and CDR2: SGHTA, FQGNSA. The ends were cut back, 5 bases at V and 11 bases at J, with 15 bases in the middle. The CDR3 is 13 residues long. The CDR3, as DNA: TGTGCCAGCAGCCCAGGGCAGGACGGGAAACTGTTTTTT. It translates to CASSPGQDGKLFF.

This clonotype was seen a handful of times. The junction differs from germline at one of its ends, possibly a read error. The chain uses TRBV24-1 and TRBJ2-1; D perhaps matches TRBD1 (6 bases). The CDR3 spans 12 residues. The germline CDR1 and CDR2 sequences are KGHDR and SFDVKD. The CDR3, as DNA: TGTGCCACCTCGGATAGCCGGGACAAGAAACGGTTC. It is translated as CATSDSRDKKRF.